Each of the 22 T cell receptor beta chains below was sequenced from the same sample in a study of glioma-infiltrating T cells after dendritic cell vaccination. Some clones are missing from TCRdb's copy, which holds only in-frame ones; the method was immunoSEQ multiplex PCR. The data show about 100,000 clones, 79% seen once. The specimen comprised blood, sampled before dendritic cell vaccination. These receptors were obtained from a human donor with glioblastoma.

This sequence joins TRBV19 and TRBJ1-5; D call uncertain. Germline assignment: CDR1 LNHDA and CDR2 SQIVND (reference sequence). The length of the CDR3 is 16 residues. Trimming left V 4 bases short and J 0 bases short, with 13 bases between. CDR3 loop: CASSTRAVDSNQPQHF. DNA of the CDR3: TGTGCCAGTAGTACGAGGGCGGTTGATAGCAATCAGCCCCAGCATTTT.

The J gene is TRBJ2-7, the V gene TRBV27; D perhaps matches TRBD1 (6 bases). The CDR3 has 14 amino acids. Germline values: CDR1 MNHEY, CDR2 SMNVEV (reference sequence). V lost 4 bases and J 3 bases, leaving 13 bases between the germline ends. CDR3 in amino acids: CASSWGHLGYEQYF. The CDR3 nucleotides are TGTGCCAGCAGTTGGGGACACCTTGGCTACGAGCAGTACTTC.

The V call is TRBV5-1, the J call TRBJ1-2; tentatively, D is TRBD1 (6 bases). The CDR3 covers 16 residues. V shed 7 bases and J shed 2 bases, with 21 bases lying between them. Germline-derived CDR1 and CDR2 are SGHRS and YFSETQ. The CDR3 here is CASSPRPGDKNYGYTF. CDR3 DNA sequence: TGCGCCAGCTCCCCCAGGCCAGGGGATAAAAACTATGGCTACACCTTC. Variable domain in full (rest from reference TRBV5-1 and TRBJ1-2): KAGVTQTPRYLIKTRGQQVTLSCSPISGHRSVSWYQQTPGQGLQFLFEYFSETQRNKGNFPGRFSGRQFSNSRSEMNVSTLELGDSALYLCASSPRPGDKNYGYTFGSGTRLTVV.

The V gene is TRBV30, the J gene TRBJ1-6, with 12 bases lining up with TRBD1. The CDR3 runs 17 residues. Looked up from germline, CDR1 is GTSNPN and CDR2 is SVGIG (reference sequence). V dropped 5 bases and J dropped 7; count of bases not matched to a gene: 12. The CDR3 coding sequence is TGTGCCTGGGTGCCAGCGTGGGACAGGGGGCTCAATTCACCCCTCCACTTT. It codes for CAWVPAWDRGLNSPLHF.

The chain combines TRBV2 with TRBJ1-1; 7 positions agree with TRBD1. With V trimmed by 10 bases and J by 0 bases, 8 bases remained unmatched. From germline, CDR1 is SNHLY and CDR2 FYNNEI. The CDR3 is 14 amino acids. CDR3 DNA sequence: TGTGCCACCAAAACCGGGACAGTGAACACTGAAGCTTTCTTT. It translates to CATKTGTVNTEAFF.

The CDR3 region has the DNA TGTGCCAGCAGTCTAGGCGGGGGTCGGAACAATGAGCAGTTCTTC. This codes for CASSLGGGRNNEQFF. The chain couples TRBV28 to TRBJ2-1, with 7 nucleotides matching TRBD2. The CDR3 loop spans 15 amino acids. V shed 5 bases and J 5 bases; nucleotides not matched to a gene: 9. CDR1 and CDR2 (germline): MDHEN, SYDVKM.

The sample holds a few counts of this clone. The chain employs TRBV13 and TRBJ1-2, with TRBD1 matching 11 bases. The trim removed 5 bases at V and 4 bases at J, leaving 12 bases unmatched. CDR3 length equals 17 residues. Germline values: CDR1 PRHDT, CDR2 FYEKMQ (reference sequence). The CDR3 bases are TGTGCCAGCAGCCTAAATCCCGGGACAGGGGGACCCTATGGCTACACCTTC. This gives the protein CASSLNPGTGGPYGYTF.

The rearrangement joins TRBV28 to TRBJ1-3; D is perhaps TRBD1 (6 bases). The CDR3 spans 15 residues. V lost 6 bases and J 4 bases, leaving 16 bases between the germline ends. Per the germline V gene, CDR1 is MDHEN and CDR2 is SYDVKM. As DNA, the CDR3 is TGTGCCAGCAGCCCCGGAACAGGGCCCGGAAACACCATATATTTT. Its translation is CASSPGTGPGNTIYF.

This clone was seen a few times. The genes are TRBV6-6 and TRBJ1-2, with unresolved D. The CDR3 length is 13 residues. V was clipped by 8 bases and J by 6 bases, with 16 bases between them. Germline V lookup: CDR1 MNHNY, CDR2 SVGAGI (reference sequence). The CDR3 nucleotides are TGTGCCAGCGGTTGGTCCCAAGCGGATGGCTACACCTTC. Encoded protein: CASGWSQADGYTF.

The V call is TRBV6-7, the J call TRBJ1-6, with D unclear. TRBV6-7 is an open reading frame whose function is uncertain. CDR3 length: 15 residues. Trimming cost V 0 bases and J 5 bases, with 8 bases left between them. CDR3: CASSYSMGDNSPLHF. CDR3 in DNA: TGTGCCAGCAGTTACTCGATGGGCGATAATTCACCCCTCCACTTT.

This clone appeared a single time. Other DNA sequences in the sample encode the same CDR3. The chain uses TRBV6-4 and TRBJ2-7; 8 bases match TRBD2. The V and J ends lost 5 bases and 0 bases, in that order; junction bases with no gene match: 6. The CDR3 covers 15 residues. Germline V gene sequence: CDR1 MRHNA, CDR2 SNTAGT. The CDR3 loop is CASSSPGLGSYEQYF. The CDR3 DNA sequence: TGTGCCAGCAGTTCACCGGGACTAGGCTCCTACGAGCAGTACTTC.

The chain uses TRBV5-1 and TRBJ2-5; 12 bases are shared with TRBD2. Germline CDR1 and CDR2: SGHRS and YFSETQ. The trim removed 3 bases at V and 4 bases at J, leaving 4 bases unmatched. The CDR3 runs 15 residues. The CDR3 here is CASSSTSGRGETQYF. The CDR3 nucleotides are TGCGCCAGCAGCTCGACTAGCGGGAGAGGAGAGACCCAGTACTTC.

The J gene is TRBJ2-7, the V gene TRBV7-9; TRBD2 matches at 10 bases. The V gene's germline CDR1 is SEHNR and CDR2 FQNEAQ (reference sequence). This CDR3 has 13 residues. The V segment lost 8 bases and the J segment 2 bases; nucleotides outside the gene matches: 3. In nucleotides, the CDR3 is TGTGCCAGCCGGACTAGCGGAACCTACGAGCAGTACTTC. Translation: CASRTSGTYEQYF.

Only a few counts were recorded for this clone. The chain is built from TRBV19 and TRBJ2-7; 10 nucleotides agree with TRBD1. With V trimmed by 7 bases and J by 4 bases, 13 bases remained unmatched. Germline CDR1 is LNHDA and CDR2 is SQIVND (reference sequence). CDR3 length: 16 amino acids. This CDR3 reads CASTPSPTGGRYEQYF. The CDR3 bases are TGTGCCAGTACCCCCAGCCCGACAGGGGGCAGGTACGAGCAGTACTTC.

The chain joins TRBV2 to TRBJ1-5; maybe TRBD1 (5 bases). The CDR3 loop spans 14 amino acids. CDR1 is SNHLY and CDR2 is FYNNEI in the germline V gene. V was cut by 3 bases and J by 4 bases, with 10 bases left in between. This CDR3 reads CASSDRVQNQPQHF. CDR3 nucleotide sequence: TGTGCCAGCAGTGACAGGGTGCAAAATCAGCCCCAGCATTTT.

In this sample, this clone turned up once. The sample contains more than one DNA sequence encoding this CDR3. The chain couples TRBV5-1 to TRBJ2-7; D might be TRBD2 (5 bases). The CDR3 extends over 11 amino acids. The V end was cut by 4 bases, the J end by 3 bases, with 5 bases between. The germline CDR1 and CDR2 sequences are SGHRS and YFSETQ. Here the CDR3 DNA reads TGCGCCAGCAGCCGGGGCTACGAGCAGTACTTC. Translating gives CASSRGYEQYF.

V usage is TRBV5-4 and J usage is TRBJ1-2; D not certain. The CDR3 has 15 residues. The V end lost 2 bases, the J end lost 5 bases, and 16 bases lay between the germline ends. Per germline, CDR1 SGHNT and CDR2 YYREEE (reference sequence). CDR3 in amino acids: CASSLKRTGEYGYTF. The CDR3 nucleotides are TGTGCCAGCAGCTTAAAGCGGACGGGAGAGTATGGCTACACCTTC.

The chain combines TRBV7-2 with TRBJ1-3; perhaps TRBD1 as D (6 bases). The germline CDR1 and CDR2 sequences are SGHTA and FQGNSA. V lost 5 bases and J 0 bases, leaving 14 bases between the germline ends. The CDR3 is made up of 16 amino acids. The CDR3 DNA sequence: TGTGCCAGCAGCCGTGACAGGCCTTCCTCTGGAAACACCATATATTTT. Protein: CASSRDRPSSGNTIYF.

The gene calls are TRBV2 and TRBJ1-5; TRBD1 agrees at 9 bases. V shed 4 bases, J shed 6 bases, and the junction held 4 bases outside the gene matches. This CDR3 has 14 amino acids. Germline CDR1 reads SNHLY; CDR2 reads FYNNEI. The CDR3 spells CASSGDRVGQPQHF. The CDR3 DNA reads TGTGCCAGCAGTGGGGACAGGGTCGGTCAGCCCCAGCATTTT.

Only a few counts were recorded for this clone. The same CDR3 arises from other DNA sequences in this sample as well. This chain connects TRBV28 to TRBJ1-2; 8 bases line up with TRBD1. The V gene's germline CDR1 is MDHEN and CDR2 SYDVKM. J gave up 7 bases and V 7 bases, and 8 bases lay outside the gene matches. This CDR3 has 13 residues. The CDR3 DNA follows: TGTGCCAGCAAGGTCGGACAGGGTGGTGGCTACACCTTC. Translating gives CASKVGQGGGYTF.

V is TRBV15 and J is TRBJ1-4; 9 nucleotides line up with TRBD1. The CDR3 consists of 16 residues. Trimming at V came to 4 bases and at J to 5 bases, leaving 8 bases not matched to a gene. Germline loops: CDR1 LNHNV, CDR2 YYDKDF (reference sequence). In DNA, the CDR3 is TGTGCCACCAGCATCGAAGGGGGGACAGGGAATGAAAAACTGTTTTTT. Its protein product is CATSIEGGTGNEKLFF. The variable domain in full, with the rest retrieved from reference TRBV15 and TRBJ1-4, is DAMVIQNPRYQVTQFGKPVTLSCSQTLNHNVMYWYQQKSSQAPKLLFHYYDKDFNNEADTPDNFQSRRPNTSFCFLDIRSPGLGDTAMYLCATSIEGGTGNEKLFFGSGTQLSVL.

The chain uses TRBV30 and TRBJ2-1, with TRBD1 matching over 8 bases. J was trimmed by 9 bases and V by 3 bases; bases with no gene match: 13. The CDR3 is 15 amino acids. Germline V lookup: CDR1 GTSNPN, CDR2 SVGIG (reference sequence). The CDR3 DNA reads TGTGCCTGGAGGATCCCACTGACAGGGGTAGCTGAGCAGTTCTTC. Its protein product is CAWRIPLTGVAEQFF. Filled out from reference TRBV30 and TRBJ2-1, the complete variable domain reads SQTIHQWPATLVQPVGSPLSLECTVEGTSNPNLYWYRQAAGRGLQLLFYSVGIGQISSEVPQNLSASRPQDRQFILSSKKLLLSDSGFYLCAWRIPLTGVAEQFFGPGTRLTVL.